The 4 T cell receptor beta chains below were found in one sample sequenced in a study of T-cell memory formation after mild COVID-19. TCRdb reanalysed the 5' RACE reads using MiXCR and keeps one entry per CDR3 protein. The table lists approximately 340,000 distinct CDR3 sequences, more than 15% of them singletons. Material: PBMCs or a T cell subset sorted from them (not recorded which). Receptors originate from a man younger than 30 who had mild COVID-19 (a few samples of this study predate the infection). Cell type and time point are not known.

J is TRBJ1-1 and V is TRBV3-1, with D unresolved. The CDR3 totals 14 residues. V was shortened by 3 bases and J by 4 bases, with 12 bases between the two germline ends. From germline, CDR1 is LGHDT and CDR2 YNNKEL (reference sequence). The CDR3 loop reads CASSHHGLVTEAFF. Here the CDR3 DNA reads TGTGCCAGCAGCCATCACGGCCTCGTCACTGAAGCTTTCTTT.

This rearrangement joins TRBV7-2 to TRBJ2-3; D ambiguous. This CDR3 has 14 residues. With 6 bases removed from V and 1 base from J, the gap between germline ends came to 11 bases. Germline lookup yields CDR1 SGHTA and CDR2 FQGNSA. CDR3 DNA sequence: TGTGCCAGCAGTTTACTCATTCGCACAGATACGCAGTATTTT. This sequence encodes CASSLLIRTDTQYF.

The J gene is TRBJ2-1, the V gene TRBV5-1; TRBD2 aligns across 16 bases. Germline-derived CDR1 and CDR2 are SGHRS and YFSETQ. This CDR3 is 17 amino acids long. V lost 2 bases to trimming and J lost 8 bases; unmatched junction nucleotides: 7. The CDR3 DNA is TGCGCCAGCAGCTTCGGGACTAGCGGGGGGGCCCTGGATGAGCAGTTCTTC. Encoded protein: CASSFGTSGGALDEQFF.

This clonotype was found a few times. The germline gene is not matched at one end of the junction; a read error may be the cause. This chain connects TRBV7-7 to TRBJ2-3, with D perhaps matching TRBD2 (6 bases). This CDR3 has 15 amino acids. CDR1 SSHAT and CDR2 FNYEAQ come from the germline V gene (reference sequence). The CDR3 region is CASSSSPGTHNTQYF. The DNA for the CDR3 is TGTGCTAGCAGCTCCTCACCTGGGACTCACAATACGCAGTATTTT.